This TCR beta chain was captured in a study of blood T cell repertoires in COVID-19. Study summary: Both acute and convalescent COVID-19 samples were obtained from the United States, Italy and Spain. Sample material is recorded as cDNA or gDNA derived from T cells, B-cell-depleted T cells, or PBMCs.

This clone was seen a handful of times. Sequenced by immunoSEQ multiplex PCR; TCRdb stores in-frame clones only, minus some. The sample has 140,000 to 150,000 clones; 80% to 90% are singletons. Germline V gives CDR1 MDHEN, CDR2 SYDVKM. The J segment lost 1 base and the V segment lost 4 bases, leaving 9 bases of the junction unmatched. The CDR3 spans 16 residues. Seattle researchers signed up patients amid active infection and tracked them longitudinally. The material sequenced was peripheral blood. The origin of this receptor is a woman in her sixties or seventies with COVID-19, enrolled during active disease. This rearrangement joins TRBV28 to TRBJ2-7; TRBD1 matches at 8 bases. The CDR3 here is CASSSRRQGWSYEQYF. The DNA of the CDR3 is TGTGCCAGCAGTTCGCGCCGACAGGGGTGGTCCTACGAGCAGTACTTC. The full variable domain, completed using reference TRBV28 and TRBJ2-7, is DVKVTQSSRYLVKRTGEKVFLECVQDMDHENMFWYRQDPGLGLRLIYFSYDVKMKEKGDIPEGYSVSREKKERFSLILESASTNQTSMYLCASSSRRQGWSYEQYFGPGTRLTVT.